The rows below give T cell receptor beta chains drawn from one sample of a study of blood T cells in healthy people across ages. TCRdb itself ran the 5' RACE reads through MiXCR, one entry per CDR3 protein. The data hold approximately 1,700,000 distinct CDR3 sequences, with approximately 40% observed a single time. Input material: blood. All receptors derive from a human donor in good health. The CDR3 runs from the conserved cysteine through the conserved F or W. D genes are given only for firm matches. Rows may omit the clone size; those that give it use once, few, many or a size class.

j_call clone_size d_call v_call cdr3_nt cdr3_aa
TRBJ1-4 - TRBD1 TRBV4-1 TGCGCCAGCAGCCAAGGGACAGGAAATGCCGAAAAACTGTTTTTT CASSQGTGNAEKLFF
TRBJ2-7 - - TRBV24-1 TGTGCCACCAGAATCGCAGACTACGAGCAGTACTTC CATRIADYEQYF
TRBJ1-2 - - TRBV12-3/TRBV12-4 TGTGCCAGCAGTTTGGGCAGGGTGGGCTATGGCTACACCTTC CASSLGRVGYGYTF
TRBJ1-1 - - TRBV7-2 TGTGCCAGCAGCTGGGGGATGGGGAACACTGAAGCTTTCTTT CASSWGMGNTEAFF
TRBJ1-5 - TRBD1 TRBV27 TGTGCCACGGGGACAGACAGCAATCAGCCCCAGCATTTT CATGTDSNQPQHF
TRBJ1-2 few - TRBV9 TGTGCCAGCAGCTTTGCCGGGACACCCGTCGGCTACACCTTC CASSFAGTPVGYTF
TRBJ1-1 few - TRBV10-3 TGTGCCATCAGTGAAGAGTACAGGATGAACACTGAAGCTTTCTTT CAISEEYRMNTEAFF
TRBJ2-3 - - TRBV6-5 TGTGCCAGCAGTTACCGGGATGATACAGGGTTTCCAGATTTCACAGATACGCAGTATTTT CASSYRDDTGFPDFTDTQYF
TRBJ2-1 few - TRBV6-2/TRBV6-3 TGTGCCAGCAGTTACCCTGGTACCCACCTGGGGCAGTTCTTC CASSYPGTHLGQFF
TRBJ1-1 - TRBD1 TRBV3-1 TGTGCCAGCAGCCAATTGGTTGACAGGGCAAACACTGAAGCTTTCTTT CASSQLVDRANTEAFF
TRBJ1-2 few - TRBV4-3 TGCGCCAGCAGCCAAGATATAACGGCATACTATGGCTACACCTTC CASSQDITAYYGYTF
TRBJ2-3 few - TRBV11-1 TGTGCCAGCCGATCGTTGGACCTCCGGGATACGCAGTATTTT CASRSLDLRDTQYF
TRBJ2-3 - - TRBV20-1 TGCAGTGCTGCTACGACTCGAGACACAGATACGCAGTATTTT CSAATTRDTDTQYF
TRBJ1-6 once - TRBV4-3 TGCGCCAGCAGCCAAGAATCCAGGGAAGATGGGTCCCTCCACTTT CASSQESREDGSLHF
TRBJ1-6 - - TRBV28 TGTGCCAGCAGTTCACCTCTAAGCCCCGATTCACCCCTCCACTTT CASSSPLSPDSPLHF
TRBJ2-5 few TRBD2 TRBV29-1 TGCAGCGTTGAAGACCCCCGGGGGGGCAAAAAGACCCAGTACTTC CSVEDPRGGKKTQYF
TRBJ2-7 - - TRBV7-9 TGTGCCAGCAGCGACACCGCCGGGCAGGGTTCCTACGAGCAGTACTTC CASSDTAGQGSYEQYF
TRBJ1-2 - - TRBV9 TGTGTCAGCAGCGCGAAGATAAGGATCACCTTTGGCTACACCTTC CVSSAKIRITFGYTF
TRBJ2-1 - - TRBV4-1 TGCACCAGCAGCCAAGTACCCCTGAGTTCCTCCTACAATGAGCAGTTCTTC CTSSQVPLSSSYNEQFF
TRBJ2-3 - TRBD2 TRBV6-1 TGTGCCAGCAGAGATAGCGGGGGGGCCCCTACAGATACGCAGTATTTT CASRDSGGAPTDTQYF
TRBJ1-1 once - TRBV9 TGTGCCAGCAGCACACATGGGGGGATCACTGAAGCTTTCTTT CASSTHGGITEAFF
TRBJ2-3 few - TRBV20-1 TGCAGTGCCCAGCGGGATACGCAGTATTTT CSAQRDTQYF
TRBJ2-5 - TRBD2 TRBV7-9 TGTGCCAGCAGCCACCGGGGGCTAGCGGGAGAGACCCAGTACTTC CASSHRGLAGETQYF
TRBJ2-7 - - TRBV14 TGTGCCAGCAGCCAACACGGATTTTCCTACGAGCAGTACTTC CASSQHGFSYEQYF
TRBJ2-4 - TRBD1 TRBV28 TGTGCCAGCAGGCCCCCTTGGGGACAGGGAGGGTCCTACGTGCAGTACTTC CASRPPWGQGGSYVQYF
TRBJ1-5 - TRBD1 TRBV20-1 TGCAGTGCTAGAGAGGCAGGGGGAGTCTCTAGCAATCAGCCCCAGCATTTT CSAREAGGVSSNQPQHF
TRBJ1-6 few - TRBV6-1 TGTGCCAGCAGTGAATTGATAGCTTATAATTCACCCCTCCACTTT CASSELIAYNSPLHF
TRBJ2-4 many - TRBV6-2/TRBV6-3 TGTGCCAGCAGTACAGGGTTGAACATTCAGTACTTC CASSTGLNIQYF
TRBJ1-5 - TRBD1 TRBV4-3 TGCGCCAGCAGCCACCTGCGGACAGGGGGCGCCGATCAGCCCCAGCATTTT CASSHLRTGGADQPQHF
TRBJ1-4 - - TRBV7-9 TGTGCCAGCACCACGACGGCAGGGAATGAAAAACGGTTTTTT CASTTTAGNEKRFF
TRBJ2-3 - - TRBV11-2 TGTGCCAGCAGCTCCTACAAAGGGGATACGCAGTATTTT CASSSYKGDTQYF